The clone carrying this T cell receptor beta chain was detected a few times. Its antigen is unknown. Every sample had a minimum of 6.5 million PBMCs isolated. These data come from a study of blood T cells in healthy people across ages. Study-wide findings and caveats: Per million T cells, TCR beta diversity dropped roughly linearly as age increased.

Germline CDR1 and CDR2: MNHNS and SASEGT. V lost 7 bases to trimming and J lost 0 bases, with 10 bases between them. The CDR3 extends over 14 amino acids. A second PCR, run for about 7 to 11 cycles, used a sample-barcoded 5' primer plus a J-beta primer mix. TCRdb analysed the 5' RACE reads with MiXCR anew, one entry per CDR3 protein. The data contain 1.5 million to 1.9 million distinct CDR3 sequences, 40% to 45% of them singletons. The receptor comes from a young woman in good health. The rearrangement joins TRBV6-1 to TRBJ1-5; no clear D gene. Sequencing was performed on blood. The CDR3 bases are TGTGCCAGCACTACAAGGTTTAGCAATCAGCCCCAGCATTTT. Translation gives CASTTRFSNQPQHF.